What follows are 21 T cell receptor beta chains derived from one specimen sequenced in a study of tumor and adjacent non-tumor tissue in lung cancer. Three rounds of nested PCR, following a modified ARM-PCR protocol, produced the TCRbeta library. TCRdb used MiXCR to reprocess the multiplex PCR reads, holding one entry per CDR3 protein. The sample carries tens of thousands of distinct CDR3 sequences, around 70% recorded once. RNA was extracted from bulk tissue without any cell sorting. More than 3 cm separated this lung sample from the edge of the tumor. Material: distant non-tumor lung tissue. The receptor source for this set is a woman in her fifties or sixties with non-small cell lung cancer.

About this clonotype itself: The junction shows a germline mismatch at one end, possibly a read error. The chain has TRBV4-2 and TRBJ2-1; TRBD2 matches 9 bases. Germline lookup yields CDR1 LGHNA and CDR2 YNFKEQ. The length of the CDR3 is 17 residues. The CDR3 bases are TGTGCCAGCAGTCAAGATTCGCCTAGCGGGAATTTGTATGAGCAGTTCTTC. Amino acid sequence: CASSQDSPSGNLYEQFF.

This clonotype has just one count. At one end, the junction sequence differs from germline, possibly due to a read error. The J gene is TRBJ2-1, the V gene TRBV20-1, with TRBD1 identical over 7 bases. The germline CDR1 and CDR2 sequences are DFQATT and SNEGSKA (reference sequence). The CDR3 totals 20 residues. The chain's CDR3 is CSTRQQGLRSLTSSYNEQFF. CDR3 DNA: TGCAGTACTAGACAACAGGGGTTACGGAGTCTTACCAGCTCCTACAATGAGCAGTTCTTC.

In this sample, this clonotype turned up many times. This chain links TRBV6-1 with TRBJ2-1, with 14 bases matching TRBD2. V dropped 2 bases and J dropped 9; count of bases not matched to a gene: 12. Germline-derived CDR1 and CDR2 are MNHNS and SASEGT. CDR3 size: 18 residues. The CDR3 DNA is TGTGCCAGCAGTGAAATAGGGACTAGCGGGAGATTGGCAAGTGAGCAGTTCTTC. Translating gives CASSEIGTSGRLASEQFF.

This clonotype was recorded a few times. It may be a read error: a sequence one base away is much more abundant. This chain connects TRBV12-3 or TRBV12-4 to TRBJ2-1; no clear D gene. The CDR3 is 16 residues long. Trimming cost V 7 bases and J 4 bases, with 20 bases left between them. This CDR3 is CASTLESLPAYNEQFF. CDR3 DNA sequence: TGTGCCAGCACTTTGGAATCACTTCCAGCATACAATGAGCAGTTCTTC.

The chain uses TRBV7-2 and TRBJ1-1, with D possibly TRBD1 on 5 matching bases. V was shortened by 0 bases and J by 13 bases, with 12 bases between the two germline ends. Germline V gene lookup returns CDR1 SGHTA and CDR2 FQGNSA. This CDR3 is built from 12 residues. CDR3 sequence reads: CASSLASGNLFF. The CDR3 region has the DNA TGTGCCAGCAGCTTAGCGTCAGGGAATCTTTTCTTT.

Ten or more counts support this clonotype. The rearrangement uses TRBV20-1 and TRBJ2-7; the D is unclear. Germline V lookup: CDR1 DFQATT, CDR2 SNEGSKA (reference sequence). V was pared by 3 bases and J by 3 bases, with 12 bases between. The CDR3 has 13 amino acids. CDR3 residues: CSARGGKYYEQYF. The DNA for the CDR3 is TGCAGTGCTAGGGGTGGCAAGTACTACGAGCAGTACTTC.

Worth noting for this clonotype: One end of the junction varies from germline; a read error may be responsible. The genes are TRBV6-1 and TRBJ2-5, with D uncertain. Germline V gene data show CDR1 as MNHNS and CDR2 as SASEGT. There are 14 residues in the CDR3. The CDR3 DNA reads as TGTGACAGCAGATCTCAGGACCTGAGTGAGACCCAGTACTTC. Translating it yields CDSRSQDLSETQYF.

To note about this clonotype: The conserved final phenylalanine or tryptophan is absent from the CDR3, which likely points to a read error. The J gene is TRBJ2-1, the V gene TRBV11-2; TRBD2 agrees at 10 bases. This CDR3 is built from 15 residues. Germline CDR1 is SGHAT and CDR2 is FQNNGV. The trim removed 4 bases at V and 9 bases at J, leaving 9 bases unmatched. The CDR3 is CASSSGASGSGEQFV. In DNA, the CDR3 is TGTGCCAGCAGCTCCGGGGCTAGCGGGAGTGGTGAGCAGTTCGTC.

Comment on this clonotype: This sequence may be a read error, since a much larger clone differs from it by one base. The chain carries TRBV20-1 and TRBJ1-2, with unresolved D. Germline assignment: CDR1 DFQATT and CDR2 SNEGSKA (reference sequence). The CDR3 runs 10 residues. CDR3 coding DNA: TGCAGTGCTAGATTCGAAGCGTACTCCTTC. Translated: CSARFEAYSF.

As for this clonotype: This likely comes from a read error, as the CDR3 has no conserved phenylalanine or tryptophan at its end. The chain combines TRBV20-1 with TRBJ2-5; D uncertain. The CDR3 loop spans 14 amino acids. V lost 6 bases and J 5 bases, leaving 19 bases between the germline ends. Germline CDR1 is DFQATT and CDR2 is SNEGSKA (reference sequence). CDR3 in amino acids: CSAQYQVIHETQYS. In nucleotides, the CDR3 is TGCAGTGCCCAATACCAAGTGATCCATGAGACCCAGTACTCC.

Concerning this clonotype itself: The missing conserved phenylalanine or tryptophan at the end of this CDR3 makes a read error likely. The chain is built from TRBV11-1 and TRBJ1-1; D is unresolved. V was cut by 10 bases and J by 6 bases, with 24 bases left in between. From germline, CDR1 is SGHAT and CDR2 FQDESV (reference sequence). There are 15 residues in the CDR3. The CDR3 here is CANSLDTGEGPEAFS. The CDR3 region has the DNA TGTGCCAACAGTTTAGATACCGGGGAGGGCCCTGAAGCTTTCTCT.

In its sample, this clonotype was seen once. Germline and junction disagree at one end, which may indicate a read error. The chain uses TRBV10-2 and TRBJ1-5; D is uncertain. Looked up from germline, CDR1 is WSHSY and CDR2 is SAAADI. The CDR3 is made up of 16 amino acids. This chain's CDR3 is CASCESDWTVDQPQHF. Written as DNA, the CDR3 is TGCGCCAGCTGTGAGTCGGATTGGACTGTAGATCAGCCCCAGCATTTT.

As concerns this clonotype: A read error may explain this, as a much larger clone is one base away. This chain uses TRBV6-2 or TRBV6-3 with TRBJ2-7, with unresolved D. Germline V CDR1 and CDR2: MNHEY, SVGEGT. This CDR3 spans 11 amino acids. Trimming stripped 6 bases from V and 5 bases from J, with 8 bases between. The CDR3 DNA is TGTGCCAGCAGATACAATCACGAGCAGTACTTC. Translating it yields CASRYNHEQYF.

This clonotype occurred a few times. The junction differs from germline at one of its ends, possibly a read error. This chain joins TRBV7-2 and TRBJ2-5; no definite D call. CDR3 length: 13 amino acids. The germline V gene encodes CDR1 SGHTA and CDR2 FQGNSA. The CDR3: CVSSSGYQETQYF. The DNA for the CDR3 is TGTGTCAGCAGCTCTGGGTACCAAGAGACCCAGTACTTC.

This clonotype was recorded at least ten times. The chain recombines TRBV20-1 with TRBJ2-3, with 8 nucleotides matching TRBD1. The length of the CDR3 is 14 residues. Trimming took 5 bases from V and 0 from J; bases not matched to a gene: 4. The germline V gene encodes CDR1 DFQATT and CDR2 SNEGSKA (reference sequence). DNA of the CDR3: TGCAGTGCTGGGACAGGTTTTAGCACAGATACGCAGTATTTT. As protein: CSAGTGFSTDTQYF.

The chain combines TRBV20-1 with TRBJ2-3, with D maybe TRBD2 (6 bases). CDR3 length equals 14 residues. Germline V gene data show CDR1 as DFQATT and CDR2 as SNEGSKA (reference sequence). Trimming removed 5 bases at V and 3 bases at J, with 15 bases between. CDR3 loop: CSAHCGMVTDTQYF. CDR3 nucleotides: TGCAGTGCTCATTGCGGGATGGTGACAGATACGCAGTATTTT.

J is TRBJ2-1 and V is TRBV4-2, with no clear D. The CDR3 totals 15 residues. Trimming stripped 4 bases from V and 6 bases from J, with 16 bases between. CDR1 is LGHNA and CDR2 is YNFKEQ in the germline V gene. CDR3: CASSLEMNTCNEQFF. As DNA, the CDR3 is TGTGCCAGCAGCCTAGAAATGAATACGTGCAATGAGCAGTTCTTC.

The chain carries TRBV29-1 and TRBJ2-1, with D possibly being TRBD2 (6 bases). From germline, CDR1 is SQVTM and CDR2 ANQGSEA. Trimming stripped 8 bases from V and 0 bases from J, with 17 bases between. The length of the CDR3 is 15 residues. The CDR3 spells CSFGGGVSSYNEQFF. The CDR3 DNA follows: TGCAGCTTCGGGGGTGGGGTAAGCTCCTACAATGAGCAGTTCTTC.

This clonotype has ten or more counts. The V call is TRBV20-1, the J call TRBJ2-7; 10 bases are shared with TRBD2. The CDR3 has 14 amino acids. J was trimmed by 4 bases and V by 0 bases; bases with no gene match: 3. CDR1 is DFQATT, CDR2 SNEGSKA, per germline (reference sequence). For the CDR3, the DNA is TGCAGTGCTAGAGATACTAGCGGGAATTACGAGCAGTACTTC. Its protein product is CSARDTSGNYEQYF.

In the case of this clonotype: At one end, the junction sequence differs from germline, possibly due to a read error. The chain carries TRBV11-2 and TRBJ2-5, with D perhaps TRBD2 (5 bases). CDR3 length equals 10 residues. Germline V gene sequence: CDR1 SGHAT, CDR2 FQNNGV. Here the CDR3 DNA reads TGCGCCAGCGGCCGAGAGACCCAGTACTTC. Its protein is CASGRETQYF. Full variable domain (outside the CDR3, taken from reference TRBV11-2 and TRBJ2-5): EAGVAQSPRYKIIEKRQSVAFWCNPISGHATLYWYQQILGQGPKLLIQFQNNGVVDDSQLPKDRFSAERLKGVDSTLKIQPAKLEDSAVYLCASGRETQYFGPGTRLLVL.

Comment on this clonotype: Possible read error: a much larger clone is one base away. The chain employs TRBV10-3 and TRBJ1-5; D is unresolved. V shed 0 bases and J shed 2 bases, with 8 bases lying between them. CDR1 is ENHRY, CDR2 SYGVKD, per germline. This CDR3 is built from 15 residues. The CDR3 region is CAISESSRGNQPQHF. Here the CDR3 DNA reads TGTGCCATCAGTGAGTCATCGAGGGGCAATCAGCCCCAGCATTTT.